This T cell receptor (beta chain) was obtained from a study of T cells in Graves' hyperthyroidism and ophthalmopathy. Broader study findings: Most clonotypes that expanded in the thyroid above 0.001 also showed up in blood.

The sample holds many counts of this clonotype. Its antigen is undetermined. Amplified TCR beta CDR3 regions came from RNA transcripts. First-round RT-PCR of the TCR CDR3 relied on the HTBI primer set. TCRdb processed the multiplex PCR reads anew with MiXCR; each CDR3 protein has one entry. There are 540,000 or so distinct CDR3 sequences in the sample; roughly 50% occur only once, and around a fifth lies in the top ten. Germline CDR1 ENHRY, CDR2 SYGVKD. The CDR3 has 14 amino acids. Unmatched junction bases numbered 7, after V lost 8 bases and J lost 5 bases. Researchers barred patients who had uncontrolled infection, other autoimmune disease, pregnancy or lactation. Clinical symptoms, serum thyroxine and TRAb, thyroid ultrasound and orbital computed tomography together formed the diagnostic basis.

The sequence came from an adult woman with Graves' disease, either hyperthyroidism or ophthalmopathy (not recorded which). The sample comprised peripheral blood or thyroid tissue (not recorded which). The chain couples TRBV10-3 to TRBJ2-2; 8 bases are shared with TRBD1. The CDR3 DNA is TGTGCCATCGGAGGACAGGGATTAACCGGGGAGCTGTTTTTT. Translated: CAIGGQGLTGELFF.